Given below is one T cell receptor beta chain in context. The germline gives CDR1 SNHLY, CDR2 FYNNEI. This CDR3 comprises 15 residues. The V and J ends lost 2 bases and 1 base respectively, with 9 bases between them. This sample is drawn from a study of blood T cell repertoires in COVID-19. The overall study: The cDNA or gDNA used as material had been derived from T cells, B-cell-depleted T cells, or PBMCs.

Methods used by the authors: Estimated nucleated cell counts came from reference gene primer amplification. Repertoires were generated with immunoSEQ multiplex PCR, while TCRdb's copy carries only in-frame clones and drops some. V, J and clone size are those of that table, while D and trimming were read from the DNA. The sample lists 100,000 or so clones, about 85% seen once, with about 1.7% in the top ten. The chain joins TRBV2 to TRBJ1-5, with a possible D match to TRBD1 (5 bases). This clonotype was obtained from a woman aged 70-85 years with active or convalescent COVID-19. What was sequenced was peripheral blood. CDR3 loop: CASSEQGLSNQPQHF. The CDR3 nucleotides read TGTGCCAGCAGTGAACAGGGTTTAAGCAATCAGCCCCAGCATTTT.